This TCR beta chain was recorded in a study of cytomegalovirus exposure and HLA in healthy donors. Study in general: Researchers found that approximately 85% of over 350 genotyped donors fell within the Caucasian-associated ancestry cluster. Overall study results and limits: As immune exposure information, only CMV serostatus was available.

As concerns this clone: What it binds is not known.

This CDR3 has 15 amino acids. Germline-derived CDR1 and CDR2 are SGHDT and YYEEEE. The J segment lost 0 bases and the V segment lost 3 bases, leaving 4 bases of the junction unmatched. Primers: 60 Vbeta forward and 13 Jbeta reverse. Method: immunoSEQ multiplex PCR; TCRdb's copy keeps in-frame clones and lacks some. The sample records about 190,000 clones, 60% to 85% being singletons. The material sequenced was PBMCs. The receptor comes from a woman under 30 in good health and CMV-seronegative. V and J are TRBV5-6 and TRBJ1-1; TRBD1 agrees at 8 bases. The CDR3 DNA reads TGTGCCAGCAGCTCGCGGGGACAGGTGAACACTGAAGCTTTCTTT. Translated, it gives CASSSRGQVNTEAFF.